This TCR beta chain came from a study of control samples from healthy donors and cancer patients (dated by TCRdb to 2018 to 2020). Concerning this clone: What antigen it recognizes has not been identified. Base qualities are not recorded, but no much larger clone differs from it by a single base.

Libraries were made using the immunoSEQ multiplex PCR assay. TCRdb's version of the immuneACCESS table is confined to in-frame rearrangements and falls short of the full clone set. An unresolved V gene accounts for under half of the shortfall where checked; the remainder is of unknown origin. This sample is represented by under 200,000 clones; approximately 93% of them were singletons. The top ten hold about 9.3% of the sample. Counted from cysteine to phenylalanine, this CDR3 has 12 amino acids. The DNA shown is the 36-base CDR3, in frame from base 1. V is reduced by 2 bases and J by 8 bases, leaving a spacing of 9 bases between them. For CDR1 and CDR2, the germline V gene lists SNHLY and FYNNEI.

Here the chain combines TRBV2 and TRBJ1-1; the D gene lacks a confident call. The source of this sequence is a middle-aged woman in good health. Sequenced sample: blood. The DNA sequence follows: TGTGCCAGCAGTGAAAGGTTTGGGGAAGCTTTCTTT. This gives the protein CASSERFGEAFF.